The clone carrying this T cell receptor beta chain was detected only once. Its target is not known. Here immunoSEQ multiplex PCR was the method, and the copy in TCRdb shows in-frame clones only, minus some. The table includes 150,000 or so clones, roughly 90% detected once. This record comes from a study of T cell responses to AZD1222 COVID-19 vaccine. Study results and limitations: Spike was spanned by vaccine-associated CD4 TCRs, which were dominant at 160-218 and 743-854. Epitopes outside B.1.351 and B.1.1.7 mutated regions reportedly drew nearly half of spike TCRs. Spike-specific TCR breadth and depth were elevated following two AZD1222 doses. The repertoires were collected only after the peak T cell response.

Germline CDR1 reads SGHKS; CDR2 reads YYEKEE (reference sequence). This CDR3 is built from 15 residues. Trimming cost V 4 bases and J 6 bases; bases outside gene matches: 12. The chain is built from TRBV5-5 and TRBJ1-2, with TRBD1 matching over 7 bases. This receptor was obtained from an adult in good health. Sequenced material: peripheral blood, taken on day 0 of AZD1222 vaccination. The CDR3 DNA sequence: TGTGCCAGCAGCGCGGGAAACAGGGGCTTGGATGGCTACACCTTC. Its protein is CASSAGNRGLDGYTF. The full variable domain, with the rest looked up from reference TRBV5-5 and TRBJ1-2, is DAGVTQSPTHLIKTRGQQVTLRCSPISGHKSVSWYQQVLGQGPQFIFQYYEKEERGRGNFPDRFSARQFPNYSSELNVNALLLGDSALYLCASSAGNRGLDGYTFGSGTRLTVV.